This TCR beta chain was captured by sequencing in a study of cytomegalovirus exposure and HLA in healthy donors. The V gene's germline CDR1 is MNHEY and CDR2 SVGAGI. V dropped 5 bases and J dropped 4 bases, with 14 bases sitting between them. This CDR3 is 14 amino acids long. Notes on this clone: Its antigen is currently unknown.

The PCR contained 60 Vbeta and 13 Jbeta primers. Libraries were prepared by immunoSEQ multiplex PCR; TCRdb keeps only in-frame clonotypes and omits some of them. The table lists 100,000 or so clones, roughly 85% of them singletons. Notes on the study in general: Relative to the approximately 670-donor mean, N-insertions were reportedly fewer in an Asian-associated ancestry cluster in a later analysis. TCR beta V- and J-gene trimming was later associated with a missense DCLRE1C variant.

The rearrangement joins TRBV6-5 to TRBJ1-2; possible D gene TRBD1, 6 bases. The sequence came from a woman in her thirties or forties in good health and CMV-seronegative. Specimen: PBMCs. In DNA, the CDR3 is TGTGCCAGCAGTCCGGGGACATTGGGCTATGGCTACACCTTC. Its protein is CASSPGTLGYGYTF.